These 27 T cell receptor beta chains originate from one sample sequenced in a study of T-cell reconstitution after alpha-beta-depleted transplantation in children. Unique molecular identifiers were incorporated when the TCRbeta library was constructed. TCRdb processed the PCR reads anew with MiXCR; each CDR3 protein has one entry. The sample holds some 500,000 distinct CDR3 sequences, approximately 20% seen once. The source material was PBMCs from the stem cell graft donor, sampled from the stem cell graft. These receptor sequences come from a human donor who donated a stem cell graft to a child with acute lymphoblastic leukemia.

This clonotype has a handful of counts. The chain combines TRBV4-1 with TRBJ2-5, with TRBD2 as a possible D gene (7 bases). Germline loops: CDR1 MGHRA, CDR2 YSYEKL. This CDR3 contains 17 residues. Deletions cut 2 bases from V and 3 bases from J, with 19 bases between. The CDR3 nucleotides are TGCGCCAGCAGCCAATTTCTAACTCGGGGGGCCAAAGAGACCCAGTACTTC. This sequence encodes CASSQFLTRGAKETQYF.

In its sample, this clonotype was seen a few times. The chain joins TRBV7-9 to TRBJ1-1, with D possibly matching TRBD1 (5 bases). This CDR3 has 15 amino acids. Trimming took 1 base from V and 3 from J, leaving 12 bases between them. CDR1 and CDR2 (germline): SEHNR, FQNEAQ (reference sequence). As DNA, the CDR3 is TGTGCCAGCAGCTTAGTTGGGGGATCGGACACTGAAGCTTTCTTT. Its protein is CASSLVGGSDTEAFF.

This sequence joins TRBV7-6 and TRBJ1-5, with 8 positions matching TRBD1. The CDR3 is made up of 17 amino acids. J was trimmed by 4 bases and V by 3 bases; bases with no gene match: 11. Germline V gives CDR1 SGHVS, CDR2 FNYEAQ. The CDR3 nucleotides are TGTGCCAGCAGCTTGGGGAACAGGGGGAGCCGAAATCAGCCCCAGCATTTT. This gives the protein CASSLGNRGSRNQPQHF.

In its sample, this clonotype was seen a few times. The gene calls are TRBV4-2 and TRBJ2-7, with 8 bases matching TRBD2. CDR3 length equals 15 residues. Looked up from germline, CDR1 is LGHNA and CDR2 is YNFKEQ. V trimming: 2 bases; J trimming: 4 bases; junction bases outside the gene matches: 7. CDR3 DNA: TGTGCCAGCAGCCAATCTGGCGGGGGGATTTACGAGCAGTACTTC. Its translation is CASSQSGGGIYEQYF.

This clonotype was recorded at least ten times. For the CDR3, the DNA is TGCGCCAGCAGCTTAGGGGGAGGCCGGACTGAAGCTTTCTTT. Translation: CASSLGGGRTEAFF. This chain links TRBV5-1 with TRBJ1-1; possibly TRBD1 for D (6 bases). V was cut by 2 bases and J by 5 bases, with 13 bases left in between. The CDR3 has 14 residues. CDR1 SGHRS and CDR2 YFSETQ come from the germline V gene.

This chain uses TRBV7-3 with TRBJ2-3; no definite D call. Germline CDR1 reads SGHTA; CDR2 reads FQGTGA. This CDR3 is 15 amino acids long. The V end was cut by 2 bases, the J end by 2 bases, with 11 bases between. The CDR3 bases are TGTGCCAGCAGCTTATCAGCTACAAACACAGATACGCAGTATTTT. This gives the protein CASSLSATNTDTQYF.

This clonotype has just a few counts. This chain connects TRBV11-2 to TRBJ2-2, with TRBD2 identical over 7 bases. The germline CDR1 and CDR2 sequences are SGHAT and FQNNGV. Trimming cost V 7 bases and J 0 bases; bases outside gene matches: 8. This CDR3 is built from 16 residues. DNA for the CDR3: TGTGCCAGCACCCTGGTGGCGGGGGCGAACACCGGGGAGCTGTTTTTT. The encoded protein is CASTLVAGANTGELFF. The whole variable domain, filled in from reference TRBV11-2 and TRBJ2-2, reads EAGVAQSPRYKIIEKRQSVAFWCNPISGHATLYWYQQILGQGPKLLIQFQNNGVVDDSQLPKDRFSAERLKGVDSTLKIQPAKLEDSAVYLCASTLVAGANTGELFFGEGSRLTVL.

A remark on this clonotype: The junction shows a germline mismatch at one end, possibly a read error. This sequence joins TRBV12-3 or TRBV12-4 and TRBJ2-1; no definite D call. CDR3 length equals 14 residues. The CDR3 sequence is CVSSSGVSYNEQFF. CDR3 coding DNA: TGTGTCAGCAGTTCTGGTGTCTCCTACAATGAGCAGTTCTTC.

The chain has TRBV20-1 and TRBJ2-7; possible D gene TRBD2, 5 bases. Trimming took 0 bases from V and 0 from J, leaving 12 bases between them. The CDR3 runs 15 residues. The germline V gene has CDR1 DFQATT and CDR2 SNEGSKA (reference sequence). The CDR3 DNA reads TGCAGTGCTAGAGAAACGGGGAGTAACTCCTACGAGCAGTACTTC. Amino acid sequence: CSARETGSNSYEQYF.

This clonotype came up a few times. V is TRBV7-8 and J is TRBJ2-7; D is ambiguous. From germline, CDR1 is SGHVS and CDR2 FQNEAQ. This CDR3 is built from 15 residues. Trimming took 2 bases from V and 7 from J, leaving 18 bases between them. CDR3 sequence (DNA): TGTGCCAGCAGCTTATCGGCAGGCCAACCCTTGGAGCAGTACTTC. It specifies CASSLSAGQPLEQYF.

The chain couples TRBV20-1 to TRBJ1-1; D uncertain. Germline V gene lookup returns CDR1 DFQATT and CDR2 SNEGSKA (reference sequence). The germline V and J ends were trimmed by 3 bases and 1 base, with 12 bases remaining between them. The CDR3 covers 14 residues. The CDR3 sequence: CSASPHHSNTEAFF. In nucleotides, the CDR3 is TGCAGTGCTAGCCCCCACCACTCGAACACTGAAGCTTTCTTT.

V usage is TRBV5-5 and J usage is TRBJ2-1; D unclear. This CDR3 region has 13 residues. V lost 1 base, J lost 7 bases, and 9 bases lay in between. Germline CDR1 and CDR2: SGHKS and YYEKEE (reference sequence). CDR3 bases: TGTGCCAGCAGCTTGCAGGATAATAATGAGCAGTTCTTC. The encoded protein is CASSLQDNNEQFF.

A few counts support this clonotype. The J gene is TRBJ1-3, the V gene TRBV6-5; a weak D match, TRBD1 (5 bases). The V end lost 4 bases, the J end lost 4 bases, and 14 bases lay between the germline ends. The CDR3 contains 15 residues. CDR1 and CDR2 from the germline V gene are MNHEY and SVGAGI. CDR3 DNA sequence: TGTGCCAGCAGTTCCTTCGGCTCAGGGGGAAACACCATATATTTT. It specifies CASSSFGSGGNTIYF.

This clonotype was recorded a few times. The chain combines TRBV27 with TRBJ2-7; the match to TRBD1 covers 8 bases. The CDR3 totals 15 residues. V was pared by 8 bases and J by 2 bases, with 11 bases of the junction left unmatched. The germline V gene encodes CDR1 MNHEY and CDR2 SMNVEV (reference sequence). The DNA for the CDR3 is TGTGCCAGCTTAACGACGGGACAGGCGCCCTACGAGCAGTACTTC. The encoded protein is CASLTTGQAPYEQYF.

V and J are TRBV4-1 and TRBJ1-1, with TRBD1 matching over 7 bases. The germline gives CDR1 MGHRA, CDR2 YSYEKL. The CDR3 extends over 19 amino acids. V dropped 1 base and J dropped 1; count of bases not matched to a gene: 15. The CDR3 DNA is TGCGCCAGCAGCCAAGGGAGTATGACAGGGACTGGACCGAACACTGAAGCTTTCTTT. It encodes CASSQGSMTGTGPNTEAFF.

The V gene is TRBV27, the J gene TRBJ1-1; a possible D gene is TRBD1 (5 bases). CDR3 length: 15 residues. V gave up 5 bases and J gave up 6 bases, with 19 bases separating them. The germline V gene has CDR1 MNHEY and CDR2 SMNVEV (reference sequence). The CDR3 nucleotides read TGTGCCAGCAGTCTGGACACGGGGTTGGGTGCTGAAGCTTTCTTT. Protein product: CASSLDTGLGAEAFF.

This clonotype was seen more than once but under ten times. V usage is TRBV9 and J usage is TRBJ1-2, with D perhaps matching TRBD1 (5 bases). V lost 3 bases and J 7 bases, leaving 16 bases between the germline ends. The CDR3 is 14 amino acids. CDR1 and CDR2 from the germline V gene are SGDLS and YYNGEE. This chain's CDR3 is CASSAGGAAAGYTF. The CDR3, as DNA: TGTGCCAGCAGCGCGGGGGGAGCGGCGGCTGGCTACACCTTC.

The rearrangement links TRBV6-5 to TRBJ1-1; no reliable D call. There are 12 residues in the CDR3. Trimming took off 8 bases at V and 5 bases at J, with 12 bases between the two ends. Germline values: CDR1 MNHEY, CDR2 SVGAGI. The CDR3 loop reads CASHGGWTEAFF. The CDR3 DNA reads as TGTGCCAGCCACGGCGGTTGGACTGAAGCTTTCTTT.

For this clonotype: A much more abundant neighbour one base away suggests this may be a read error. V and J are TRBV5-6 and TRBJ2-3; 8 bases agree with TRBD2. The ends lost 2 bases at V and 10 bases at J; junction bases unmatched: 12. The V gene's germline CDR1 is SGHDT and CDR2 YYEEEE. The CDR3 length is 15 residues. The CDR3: CASSFRTSHANAQYF. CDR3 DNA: TGTGCCAGCAGCTTCAGGACTAGCCACGCTAATGCGCAGTATTTT.

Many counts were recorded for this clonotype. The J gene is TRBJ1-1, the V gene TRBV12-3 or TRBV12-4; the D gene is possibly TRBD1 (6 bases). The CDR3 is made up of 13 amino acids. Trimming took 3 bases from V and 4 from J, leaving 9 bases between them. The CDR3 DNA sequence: TGTGCCAGCAGTTTCGAGGGGGGCACTGAAGCTTTCTTT. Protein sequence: CASSFEGGTEAFF.

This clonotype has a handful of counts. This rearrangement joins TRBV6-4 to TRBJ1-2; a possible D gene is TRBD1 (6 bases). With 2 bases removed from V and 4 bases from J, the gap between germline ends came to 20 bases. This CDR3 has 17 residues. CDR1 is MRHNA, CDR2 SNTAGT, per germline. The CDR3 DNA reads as TGTGCCAGCAGTGACGATCCCGGGACAATGGGCATCTATGGCTACACCTTC. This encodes CASSDDPGTMGIYGYTF.

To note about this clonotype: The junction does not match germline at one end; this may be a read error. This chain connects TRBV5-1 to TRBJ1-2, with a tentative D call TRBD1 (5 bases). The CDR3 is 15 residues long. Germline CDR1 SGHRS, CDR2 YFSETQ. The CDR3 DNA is TGCGCCAGCAGCTTGAAAGAGGGGTTCGACTATGGCGACACCTTC. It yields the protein CASSLKEGFDYGDTF. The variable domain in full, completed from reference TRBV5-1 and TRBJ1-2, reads KAGVTQTPRYLIKTRGQQVTLSCSPISGHRSVSWYQQTPGQGLQFLFEYFSETQRNKGNFPGRFSGRQFSNSRSEMNVSTLELGDSALYLCASSLKEGFDYGDTFGSGTRLTVV.

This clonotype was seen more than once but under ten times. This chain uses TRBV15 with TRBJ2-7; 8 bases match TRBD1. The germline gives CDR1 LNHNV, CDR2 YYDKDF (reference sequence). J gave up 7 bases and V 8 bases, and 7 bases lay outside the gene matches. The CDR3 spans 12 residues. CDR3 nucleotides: TGTGCCACCGCCCGACAGGGGAAAGAGCAGTACTTC. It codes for CATARQGKEQYF. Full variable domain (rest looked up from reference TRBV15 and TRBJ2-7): DAMVIQNPRYQVTQFGKPVTLSCSQTLNHNVMYWYQQKSSQAPKLLFHYYDKDFNNEADTPDNFQSRRPNTSFCFLDIRSPGLGDTAMYLCATARQGKEQYFGPGTRLTVT.

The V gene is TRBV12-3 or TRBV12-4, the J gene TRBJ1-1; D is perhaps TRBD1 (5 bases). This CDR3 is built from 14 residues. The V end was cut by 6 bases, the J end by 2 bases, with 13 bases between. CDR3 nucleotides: TGTGCCAGCAGCTCGCGAGACAGAAACACTGAAGCTTTCTTT. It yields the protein CASSSRDRNTEAFF.

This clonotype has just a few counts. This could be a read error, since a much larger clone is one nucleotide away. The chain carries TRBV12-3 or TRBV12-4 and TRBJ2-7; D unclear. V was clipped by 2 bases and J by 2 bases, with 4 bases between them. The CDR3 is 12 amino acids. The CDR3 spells CASSLPPYEQYF. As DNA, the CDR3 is TGTGCCAGCAGTTTACCACCCTACGAGCAGTACTTC.

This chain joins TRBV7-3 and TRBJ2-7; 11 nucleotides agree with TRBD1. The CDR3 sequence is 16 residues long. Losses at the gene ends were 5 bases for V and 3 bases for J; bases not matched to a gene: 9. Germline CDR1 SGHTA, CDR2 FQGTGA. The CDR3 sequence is CASSPGDRGNRYEQYF. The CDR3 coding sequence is TGTGCCAGCAGCCCTGGGGACAGGGGGAATCGCTACGAGCAGTACTTC.

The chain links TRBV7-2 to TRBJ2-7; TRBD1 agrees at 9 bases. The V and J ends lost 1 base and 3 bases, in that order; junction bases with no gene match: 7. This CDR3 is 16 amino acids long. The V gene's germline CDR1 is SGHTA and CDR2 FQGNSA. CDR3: CASSLGATGGNYEQYF. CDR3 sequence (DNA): TGTGCCAGCAGCTTAGGTGCGACAGGGGGAAACTACGAGCAGTACTTC.